The 31 T cell receptor beta chains below all came from one sample that was sequenced in a study of cytomegalovirus exposure and HLA in healthy donors. Clones were read by immunoSEQ multiplex PCR, and TCRdb kept only the in-frame ones, dropping some. Among roughly 120,000 clones listed, 88% were seen once. The specimen sequenced was PBMCs. These receptors all stem from a man aged 18 to 30 in good health and CMV-seronegative.

The V and J genes are TRBV7-2 and TRBJ2-3; possibly TRBD2 for D (6 bases). The V gene lost 5 bases and the J gene lost 3 bases, with 18 bases spanning the gap. Per the germline V gene, CDR1 is SGHTA and CDR2 is FQGNSA. This CDR3 contains 16 residues. CDR3 sequence reads: CASSLPSDRQTDTQYF. CDR3 sequence (DNA): TGTGCCAGCAGCCTCCCTAGCGATAGACAGACAGATACGCAGTATTTT.

This rearrangement joins TRBV6-5 to TRBJ2-4; D call uncertain. This CDR3 contains 13 residues. The germline gives CDR1 MNHEY, CDR2 SVGAGI. Between the trimmed V and J ends, which lost 8 bases and 3 bases, there was a span of 11 bases. CDR3 loop: CASGLKNKNIQYF. The CDR3 region has the DNA TGTGCCAGCGGGCTCAAAAACAAAAACATTCAGTACTTC.

The chain uses TRBV11-2 and TRBJ2-7; D perhaps matches TRBD1 (6 bases). The CDR3 extends over 17 amino acids. V was trimmed by 5 bases and J by 7 bases, leaving 27 bases between them. Germline-derived CDR1 and CDR2 are SGHAT and FQNNGV. The CDR3 DNA follows: TGTGCCAGCAGCGCAGGACGGGACAAATGGGGTCTGGGGGAGCAGTACTTC. Translated: CASSAGRDKWGLGEQYF.

The chain couples TRBV5-5 to TRBJ1-3; D unresolved. V was trimmed by 6 bases and J by 0 bases, leaving 16 bases between them. CDR3 size: 16 residues. In germline, CDR1 is SGHKS, CDR2 YYEKEE (reference sequence). The CDR3: CASNPAGLSSGNTIYF. The CDR3 bases are TGTGCCAGCAACCCCGCCGGACTAAGCTCTGGAAACACCATATATTTT. Combining the CDR3 with reference TRBV5-5 and TRBJ1-3 gives the whole variable domain DAGVTQSPTHLIKTRGQQVTLRCSPISGHKSVSWYQQVLGQGPQFIFQYYEKEERGRGNFPDRFSARQFPNYSSELNVNALLLGDSALYLCASNPAGLSSGNTIYFGEGSWLTVV.

The chain couples TRBV6-5 to TRBJ1-1, with TRBD1 matching 9 bases. Per germline, CDR1 MNHEY and CDR2 SVGAGI. The trim removed 6 bases at V and 11 bases at J, leaving 13 bases unmatched. This CDR3 spans 14 amino acids. CDR3 loop: CASRFRQGVPRAFF. The CDR3 DNA reads TGTGCCAGCAGGTTCCGACAGGGGGTCCCCAGGGCTTTCTTT.

The chain couples TRBV2 to TRBJ2-2, with D hard to call. This CDR3 is 14 amino acids long. Germline V gene sequence: CDR1 SNHLY, CDR2 FYNNEI. V shed 3 bases and J shed 7 bases, with 12 bases lying between them. Here the CDR3 DNA reads TGTGCCAGCAGTGATTTATATAACGGCGGGGAGCTGTTTTTT. Its protein product is CASSDLYNGGELFF.

This chain uses TRBV9 with TRBJ2-7; 7 positions match TRBD1. Germline lookup yields CDR1 SGDLS and CDR2 YYNGEE. The CDR3 is 17 amino acids. V dropped 3 bases and J dropped 6; count of bases not matched to a gene: 18. CDR3 amino acids: CASSAGDDREWLIEQYF. The CDR3, as DNA: TGTGCCAGCAGCGCAGGAGATGACAGGGAGTGGCTCATCGAGCAGTACTTC.

In its sample, this clone was seen once. This sequence joins TRBV7-9 and TRBJ1-5, with 7 bases matching TRBD1. V dropped 6 bases and J dropped 9; count of bases not matched to a gene: 11. The length of the CDR3 is 14 residues. The V gene's germline CDR1 is SEHNR and CDR2 FQNEAQ (reference sequence). This chain's CDR3 is CASSSGTGALPQHF. CDR3 nucleotides: TGTGCCAGCAGTTCGGGCACAGGGGCCTTGCCCCAGCATTTT.

V usage is TRBV6-5 and J usage is TRBJ1-1; TRBD1 matches 8 bases. Unmatched junction bases numbered 8, after V lost 6 bases and J lost 5 bases. Looked up from germline, CDR1 is MNHEY and CDR2 is SVGAGI. There are 14 residues in the CDR3. This CDR3 reads CASRNDRGWTEAFF. Here the CDR3 DNA reads TGTGCCAGCAGGAACGACAGGGGATGGACTGAAGCTTTCTTT.

This chain connects TRBV4-1 to TRBJ1-1; maybe TRBD1 (5 bases). The germline V gene encodes CDR1 MGHRA and CDR2 YSYEKL. CDR3 length equals 15 residues. The germline V and J ends were trimmed by 0 bases and 1 base, with 9 bases remaining between them. CDR3: CASSQDLGGNTEAFF. CDR3 in DNA: TGCGCCAGCAGCCAAGATCTCGGGGGGAACACTGAAGCTTTCTTT.

The table lists this clone with a few counts. V usage is TRBV6-5 and J usage is TRBJ1-6; D call uncertain. V lost 0 bases and J lost 13, with 16 bases in between. Germline loops: CDR1 MNHEY, CDR2 SVGAGI. The CDR3 spans 15 residues. The CDR3 loop is CASSYSEEGTSPLHF. CDR3 coding DNA: TGTGCCAGCAGTTACTCGGAGGAGGGAACCTCTCCCCTCCACTTT.

V gene TRBV5-1 combines with J gene TRBJ1-6; no firm D call. The CDR3 totals 18 residues. Germline CDR1 SGHRS, CDR2 YFSETQ. With 0 bases removed from V and 1 base from J, the gap between germline ends came to 14 bases. DNA for the CDR3: TGCGCCAGCAGCTTGGATCCCAGTGGCAGTTCCTATAATTCACCCCTCCACTTT. Residues: CASSLDPSGSSYNSPLHF.

The rearrangement uses TRBV27 and TRBJ1-3; a possible D gene is TRBD1 (6 bases). This CDR3 spans 15 amino acids. Germline assignment: CDR1 MNHEY and CDR2 SMNVEV (reference sequence). V lost 6 bases to trimming and J lost 2 bases, with 14 bases between them. CDR3 sequence: CASRAGGATGNTIYF. CDR3 bases: TGTGCCAGCAGGGCGGGGGGGGCTACTGGAAACACCATATATTTT.

V gene TRBV15 combines with J gene TRBJ2-7; D may be TRBD1 (6 bases). The CDR3 length is 15 residues. The V and J ends lost 0 bases and 2 bases respectively, with 11 bases between them. Germline values: CDR1 LNHNV, CDR2 YYDKDF (reference sequence). The CDR3 bases are TGTGCCACCAGCAGAGATCAGGGGCCAGCCTACGAGCAGTACTTC. Translating gives CATSRDQGPAYEQYF.

The chain employs TRBV7-2 and TRBJ1-4, with 7 positions matching TRBD1. Germline loops: CDR1 SGHTA, CDR2 FQGNSA. The CDR3 totals 15 residues. V trimming: 5 bases; J trimming: 4 bases; junction bases outside the gene matches: 7. CDR3 region: CASSQMGQYNEKLFF. CDR3 nucleotide sequence: TGTGCCAGCAGCCAGATGGGACAGTATAATGAAAAACTGTTTTTT.

The chain carries TRBV7-9 and TRBJ2-1; TRBD2 aligns across 8 bases. Trimming removed 4 bases from V and 6 bases from J; junction bases left unmatched: 8. The CDR3 is 15 amino acids. CDR1 is SEHNR, CDR2 FQNEAQ, per germline (reference sequence). CDR3 amino acids: CASSSPSGSGNEQFF. For the CDR3, the DNA is TGTGCCAGCAGCTCCCCCAGCGGGAGCGGCAATGAGCAGTTCTTC.

The chain joins TRBV21-1 to TRBJ2-1; whether TRBD2, the table's D call, matches the DNA was not checked. TRBV21-1 is deemed a pseudogene. The CDR3 contains 15 residues. CDR3 sequence reads: CASTQSLCSYNEQFF. Here the CDR3 DNA reads TGTGCCAGCACCCAAAGCCTGTGCTCCTACAATGAGCAGTTCTTC.

The V and J genes are TRBV28 and TRBJ2-1, with D possibly TRBD2 on 5 matching bases. This CDR3 has 16 residues. Germline V gene lookup returns CDR1 MDHEN and CDR2 SYDVKM. Trimming left V 8 bases short and J 0 bases short, with 17 bases between. The CDR3 protein is CASVPHSGSSYNEQFF. CDR3 nucleotide sequence: TGTGCCAGCGTACCCCACTCGGGGAGCTCCTACAATGAGCAGTTCTTC.

The chain couples TRBV5-1 to TRBJ1-4; D might be TRBD1 (5 bases). The length of the CDR3 is 14 residues. CDR1 SGHRS and CDR2 YFSETQ come from the germline V gene. V gave up 0 bases and J gave up 5 bases, with 8 bases separating them. The CDR3 nucleotides read TGCGCCAGCAGCTTGGAGGCAGGGAATGAAAAACTGTTTTTT. Residues: CASSLEAGNEKLFF.

The chain combines TRBV27 with TRBJ2-3; TRBD2 is a possible D gene (6 bases). Germline V gene data show CDR1 as MNHEY and CDR2 as SMNVEV (reference sequence). The CDR3 length is 13 residues. V shed 3 bases and J shed 4 bases, with 8 bases lying between them. CDR3 bases: TGTGCCAGCAGTTTGGCGGGGCCAGATACGCAGTATTTT. Translation: CASSLAGPDTQYF.

The rearrangement joins TRBV29-1 to TRBJ2-1; 10 nucleotides line up with TRBD1. The V and J ends lost 6 bases and 0 bases, in that order; junction bases with no gene match: 23. Germline values: CDR1 SQVTM, CDR2 ANQGSEA. CDR3 length equals 21 residues. Written as DNA, the CDR3 is TGCAGCGTCACAATACGTTTGACAGGGGGCCCACTAGCGAGCTCCTACAATGAGCAGTTCTTC. Its protein product is CSVTIRLTGGPLASSYNEQFF.

The J gene is TRBJ2-1, the V gene TRBV15; 7 bases are a match to TRBD2. The CDR3 consists of 17 residues. Trimming removed 2 bases from V and 1 base from J; junction bases left unmatched: 8. In germline, CDR1 is LNHNV, CDR2 YYDKDF (reference sequence). CDR3 coding DNA: TGTGCCACCAGCAGACTCGACGGGAGGTGGTCCTACAATGAGCAGTTCTTC. It is translated as CATSRLDGRWSYNEQFF.

This clone has just a few counts. The chain joins TRBV7-9 to TRBJ2-7; 8 bases fit TRBD2. Germline lookup yields CDR1 SEHNR and CDR2 FQNEAQ (reference sequence). CDR3 size: 15 residues. With 6 bases clipped from V and 7 bases from J, the junction kept 14 bases outside the gene matches. CDR3 sequence reads: CASSLGYGAGVEQYF. CDR3 nucleotide sequence: TGTGCCAGCAGTCTGGGGTATGGAGCGGGGGTAGAGCAGTACTTC. The whole variable domain, filled in from reference TRBV7-9 and TRBJ2-7, reads DTGVSQNPRHKITKRGQNVTFRCDPISEHNRLYWYRQTLGQGPEFLTYFQNEAQLEKSRLLSDRFSAERPKGSFSTLEIQRTEQGDSAMYLCASSLGYGAGVEQYFGPGTRLTVT.

The chain links TRBV11-2 to TRBJ1-1; TRBD1 matches at 7 bases. V shed 5 bases and J 1 base; nucleotides not matched to a gene: 10. The CDR3 runs to 16 residues. Germline values: CDR1 SGHAT, CDR2 FQNNGV. The CDR3 spells CASSPRTGLGNTEAFF. As DNA, the CDR3 is TGTGCCAGCAGCCCGCGGACAGGATTGGGGAACACTGAAGCTTTCTTT.

This clone has more than one count but fewer than ten. The chain carries TRBV9 and TRBJ1-2, with 10 positions matching TRBD1. The germline V gene has CDR1 SGDLS and CDR2 YYNGEE. Trimming took 0 bases from V and 3 from J; bases not matched to a gene: 2. This CDR3 comprises 15 residues. CDR3 sequence: CASSVGDRGHYGYTF. The DNA of the CDR3 is TGTGCCAGCAGCGTAGGGGACAGGGGCCACTATGGCTACACCTTC.

Notes on this clone: Other nucleotide sequences in the sample specify the same CDR3. The chain has TRBV7-9 and TRBJ1-1; D is unclear. The V end was cut by 2 bases, the J end by 3 bases, with 4 bases between. Germline CDR1 reads SEHNR; CDR2 reads FQNEAQ (reference sequence). The CDR3 length is 12 residues. CDR3 sequence reads: CASSLSDTEAFF. CDR3 sequence (DNA): TGTGCCAGCAGCTTATCTGACACTGAAGCTTTCTTT.

This clone was recorded at least ten times. The chain joins TRBV28 to TRBJ2-1; 9 bases agree with TRBD1. CDR1 and CDR2 from the germline V gene are MDHEN and SYDVKM. The V gene end was trimmed by 2 bases and the J gene end by 5 bases; junction bases not matched to a gene: 10. This CDR3 is 17 amino acids long. The DNA of the CDR3 is TGTGCCAGCAGTTTAGGGGACAGACAGGGGGAGGACAATGAGCAGTTCTTC. It yields the protein CASSLGDRQGEDNEQFF.

V gene TRBV2 combines with J gene TRBJ2-3; 9 bases match TRBD1. In germline, CDR1 is SNHLY, CDR2 FYNNEI. The CDR3 consists of 14 residues. With 3 bases clipped from V and 4 bases from J, the junction kept 2 bases outside the gene matches. The CDR3: CASSEDRGPDTQYF. CDR3 DNA sequence: TGTGCCAGCAGTGAGGACAGGGGACCAGATACGCAGTATTTT.

CDR3 protein: CASSDGQYQETQYF. Written as DNA, the CDR3 is TGTGCCAGCAGTGATGGGCAGTACCAAGAGACCCAGTACTTC. The J gene is TRBJ2-5, the V gene TRBV6-1; D unclear. The CDR3 is 14 amino acids. V was shortened by 3 bases and J by 0 bases, with 8 bases between the two germline ends. The germline V gene encodes CDR1 MNHNS and CDR2 SASEGT.

This chain uses TRBV13 with TRBJ2-7; 7 bases agree with TRBD1. Germline assignment: CDR1 PRHDT and CDR2 FYEKMQ (reference sequence). Germline trimming cut 4 bases from V and 2 bases from J; bases unmatched to any gene: 17. The CDR3 runs to 18 residues. The CDR3 nucleotides read TGTGCCAGCAGCTCGGCCTCTACGGGACAGCCTACAACCTACGAGCAGTACTTC. As protein: CASSSASTGQPTTYEQYF.

The chain recombines TRBV28 with TRBJ2-7, with D unresolved. Germline CDR1 is MDHEN and CDR2 is SYDVKM. V dropped 3 bases and J dropped 2 bases, with 11 bases sitting between them. The length of the CDR3 is 14 residues. CDR3 in amino acids: CASSFDRLTYEQYF. As DNA, the CDR3 is TGTGCCAGCAGTTTTGACCGACTGACCTACGAGCAGTACTTC.